This TCR beta chain was profiled in a study of cytomegalovirus exposure and HLA in healthy donors. Study at large: Clustering assigned 70% to 90% of the approximately 400 genotyped donors to the Caucasian-associated ancestry cluster.

The study ran its PCR with 60 Vbeta and 13 Jbeta primers. This table comes from immunoSEQ multiplex PCR, and its TCRdb copy is limited to in-frame clones, with some not included. The data contain some 150,000 clones, roughly four fifths of them singletons. Germline lookup yields CDR1 SEHNR and CDR2 FQNEAQ (reference sequence). CDR3 length equals 13 residues. Trimming left V 5 bases short and J 0 bases short, with 7 bases between. This sequence joins TRBV7-9 and TRBJ1-1, with D hard to call. The origin of this receptor is a man younger than 35 in good health and CMV-seropositive. Input material: PBMCs. The CDR3 nucleotides are TGTGCCAGCAGCGTTATAATGAACACTGAAGCTTTCTTT. Its translation: CASSVIMNTEAFF.